Listed below are T cell receptor beta chains from one sample, sequenced in a study of a mutant IDH1 vaccine in newly diagnosed glioma. The protocol was immunoSEQ multiplex PCR, while the TCRdb copy is restricted to in-frame clones and leaves out a portion. The table has roughly 70,000 clones, roughly 84% seen once; the top ten hold around 8.3%. What these receptors recognize is not known. The sample was PBMCs, taken from a glioma patient whose treatment included an IDH1 peptide vaccine. The receptors were gathered from a woman aged 45-60 years with glioma. CDR3s include the opening cysteine and the closing phenylalanine or tryptophan. The order of the fields is CDR3 length, D gene, V gene, J gene, clone size, CDR3 DNA, CDR3 protein. The D gene is left open where the match is weak. Not all rows give a size; the values are once, few, many and, for expanded clones, a class.

>15|-|TRBV9|TRBJ2-7|-
TGTGCCAGCAGCTCTAAAGGAGGATTTTCCTACGAGCAGTACTTC
CASSSKGGFSYEQYF
>14|-|TRBV5-1|TRBJ2-3|-
TGCGCCAGCAGCGGGGGTCCCTCCACAGATACGCAGTATTTT
CASSGGPSTDTQYF
>14|-|TRBV2|TRBJ2-1|-
TGTGCCAGCAGTGAAGACCCGGGGTACAATGAGCAGTTCTTC
CASSEDPGYNEQFF
>15|-|TRBV19|TRBJ1-4|-
TGTGCCAGTAGTATTGGGGGGTCAACTAATGAAAAACTGTTTTTT
CASSIGGSTNEKLFF
>12|-|TRBV10-2|TRBJ2-7|-
TGCGCCACTGATGACAGTGTCAACGAGCAGTACTTC
CATDDSVNEQYF
>15|-|TRBV6-1|TRBJ1-3|-
TGTGCCAGCAGTGAATTTGGGACCTCTGGAAACACCATATATTTT
CASSEFGTSGNTIYF
>13|-|TRBV7-8|TRBJ1-5|-
TGTGCCAGCAGCTTTTCCAGCAATCAGCCCCAGCATTTT
CASSFSSNQPQHF
>17|-|TRBV5-6|TRBJ1-2|-
TGTGCCAGCAGCTCCCCCTGGCAGGATCATCTCCCCTATGGCTACACCTTC
CASSSPWQDHLPYGYTF
>16|-|TRBV19|TRBJ1-1|-
TGTGCCAGCAGCTATCCCGCAGCGGGGCAAAACACTGAAGCTTTCTTT
CASSYPAAGQNTEAFF
>13|-|TRBV19|TRBJ2-7|-
TGTGCCAGTAGTACGCGACATAGCTACGAGCAGTACTTC
CASSTRHSYEQYF
>16|-|TRBV7-9|TRBJ1-1|-
TGTGCCAGCAGTTTGTGGTCCCTCTTTGGGAACACTGAAGCTTTCTTT
CASSLWSLFGNTEAFF
>15|-|TRBV9|TRBJ2-5|few
TGTGCCAGCAGCGTGGGGACTGTTAATCAAGAGACCCAGTACTTC
CASSVGTVNQETQYF
>13|-|TRBV10-3|TRBJ1-5|-
TGTGCCTCGAGAGACAGGACCAATCAGCCCCAGCATTTT
CASRDRTNQPQHF
>13|-|TRBV18|TRBJ1-1|-
TGTGCCAGCTCACCTAATGGGTACACTGAAGCTTTCTTT
CASSPNGYTEAFF
>12|TRBD1|TRBV6-1|TRBJ2-7|-
TGTGCCACCCGGGACAGAACCTACGAGCAGTACTTC
CATRDRTYEQYF
>13|-|TRBV6-4|TRBJ1-6|few
TGTGCCAGCAGCTCAGGGTCAAATTCACCCCTCCACTTT
CASSSGSNSPLHF
>14|-|TRBV7-8|TRBJ2-4|-
TGTGCCAGCAGCTTTGAGGGCAGGGGAAGCATTCAGTACTTC
CASSFEGRGSIQYF
>17|-|TRBV11-2|TRBJ2-3|-
TGTGCCAGCAGCTTAAGAAAGGGAACAGGCCCCACAGATACGCAGTATTTT
CASSLRKGTGPTDTQYF
>14|TRBD1|TRBV23-1|TRBJ2-2|-
TGCGCCAGCACCGGGACAGGGAACACCGGGGAGCTGTTTTTT
CASTGTGNTGELFF
>10|-|TRBV19|TRBJ1-5|-
TGTGCCAGTAGGGGGGGATCTTGGCATTTT
CASRGGSWHF
>11|-|TRBV7-9|TRBJ2-3|-
TGTGCCAGCAGTGAAGGAGATACGCAGTATTTT
CASSEGDTQYF
>16|-|TRBV9|TRBJ1-2|-
TGTGCCAGCAGCGGGGGGGAAGACGGGGTTGATAACGGCTACACCTTC
CASSGGEDGVDNGYTF
>16|-|TRBV4-3|TRBJ1-2|-
TGCGCCAGCAGCCAAGCAGGGACCGGGGCCACCTATGGCTACACCTTC
CASSQAGTGATYGYTF
>16|TRBD2|TRBV4-1|TRBJ2-1|-
TGCGCCAGCAGCCGAGGACTAGCGGGGGGGCCGGGGGAGCAGTTCTTC
CASSRGLAGGPGEQFF
>14|TRBD2|TRBV10-3|TRBJ2-7|-
TGTGCCATCAGGGGGGAGGGGAAGACCTACGAGCAGTACTTC
CAIRGEGKTYEQYF
>15|-|TRBV28|TRBJ1-5|-
TGTGCCAGCAGTTTAGGGACTCATAGCAATCAGCCCCAGCATTTT
CASSLGTHSNQPQHF
>16|TRBD1|TRBV2|TRBJ1-5|-
TGTGCCAGCAGAGCTCACAGGGGCCCTAGCAATCAGCCCCAGCATTTT
CASRAHRGPSNQPQHF
>13|TRBD1|TRBV29-1|TRBJ1-1|-
TGCAGCGTTTTGAGGGGGCAGGCCACTGAAGCTTTCTTT
CSVLRGQATEAFF
>16|-|TRBV21-1|TRBJ2-2|-
TGTGCCAGCAGCAAATCCAGCGGGGGGGGCGCCGGGGAGCTGTTTTTT
CASSKSSGGGAGELFF
>13|-|TRBV6-5|TRBJ2-7|-
TGTGCCAGCAGCCCAGACAGCTCCTACGAGCAGTACTTC
CASSPDSSYEQYF
>11|-|TRBV30|TRBJ2-7|-
TGTGCCTGGAGTGGTGGGCGCGAGCAGTACTTC
CAWSGGREQYF
>15|-|TRBV7-2|TRBJ1-5|-
TGTGCCAGCACCCTTCAGGGGCAGGTCAATCAGCCCCAGCATTTT
CASTLQGQVNQPQHF
>13|TRBD1|TRBV27|TRBJ1-2|-
TGTGCCAGCAGCCACAGGGGGTCAGGTGGCTACACCTTC
CASSHRGSGGYTF